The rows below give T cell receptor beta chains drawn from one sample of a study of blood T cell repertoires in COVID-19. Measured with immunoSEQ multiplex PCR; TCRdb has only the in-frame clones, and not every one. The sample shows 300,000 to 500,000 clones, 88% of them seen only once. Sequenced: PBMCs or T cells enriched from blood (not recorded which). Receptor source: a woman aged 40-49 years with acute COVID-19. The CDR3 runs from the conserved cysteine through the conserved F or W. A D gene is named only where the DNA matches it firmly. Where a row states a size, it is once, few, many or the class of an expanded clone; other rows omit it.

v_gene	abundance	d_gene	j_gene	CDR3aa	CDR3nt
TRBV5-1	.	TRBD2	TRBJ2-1	CASSLAGGLLNEQFF	TGCGCCAGCAGCCTAGCGGGGGGCCTGCTAAATGAGCAGTTCTTC
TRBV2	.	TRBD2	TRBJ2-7	CASGERGNSYEQYF	TGTGCCAGCGGGGAGCGGGGGAACTCCTACGAGCAGTACTTC
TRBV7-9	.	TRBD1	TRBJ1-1	CASGGRGQWGTEAFF	TGTGCCAGCGGTGGTCGGGGACAGTGGGGCACTGAAGCTTTCTTT
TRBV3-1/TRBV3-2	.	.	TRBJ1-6	CASSQGAQGHSLHF	TGTGCCAGCAGCCAAGGAGCACAGGGACACTCACTCCACTTT
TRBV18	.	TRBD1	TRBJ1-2	CASSPPEGADGYTF	TGTGCCAGCTCACCCCCCGAGGGGGCCGATGGCTACACCTTC
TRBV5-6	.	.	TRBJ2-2	CASSFGQVNTGELFF	TGTGCCAGCAGCTTTGGGCAGGTGAACACCGGGGAGCTGTTTTTT
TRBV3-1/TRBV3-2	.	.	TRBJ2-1	CASSQGLTSSYNEQFF	TGTGCCAGCAGCCAGGGGCTTACATCGTCCTACAATGAGCAGTTCTTC
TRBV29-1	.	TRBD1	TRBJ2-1	CSVVGDREPLQWNEQFF	TGCAGCGTCGTTGGGGACAGGGAGCCCCTACAGTGGAATGAGCAGTTCTTC
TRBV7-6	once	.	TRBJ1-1	CASSHSQGTEAFF	TGTGCCAGCAGCCACTCGCAGGGCACTGAAGCTTTCTTT
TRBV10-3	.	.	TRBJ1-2	CAISESSLSGGSHGYTF	TGTGCCATCAGTGAGTCGAGTCTGAGTGGTGGGAGCCATGGCTACACCTTC
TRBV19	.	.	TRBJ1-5	CASSLTTTGYSNQPQHF	TGTGCCAGTAGTTTGACCACAACAGGTTATAGCAATCAGCCCCAGCATTTT
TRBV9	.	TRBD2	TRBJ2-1	CASSVGAGGPDEQFF	TGTGCCAGCAGCGTGGGAGCGGGGGGGCCCGATGAGCAGTTCTTC
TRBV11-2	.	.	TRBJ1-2	CASSSPGYGYTF	TGTGCCAGCAGCTCCCCAGGGTATGGCTACACCTTC
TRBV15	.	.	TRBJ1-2	CATSDGGYGYTF	TGTGCCACCAGCGACGGCGGCTATGGCTACACCTTC
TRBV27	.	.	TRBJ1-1	CASSLERYTEAFF	TGTGCCAGCAGTTTAGAGAGGTACACTGAAGCTTTCTTT
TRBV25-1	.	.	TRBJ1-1	CASSQAGNTEAFF	TGTGCCAGCAGTCAAGCAGGGAACACTGAAGCTTTCTTT
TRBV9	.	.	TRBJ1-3	CASSVDPGPGNTIYF	TGTGCCAGCAGCGTAGATCCAGGGCCCGGAAACACCATATATTTT
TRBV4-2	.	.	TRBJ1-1	CASSPSGSEAFF	TGTGCCAGCAGCCCTTCAGGGTCTGAAGCTTTCTTT
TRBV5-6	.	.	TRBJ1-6	CASSTNNSPLHF	TGTGCCAGCAGCACTAATAATTCACCCCTCCACTTT
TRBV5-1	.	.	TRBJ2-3	CASSLDSNTDTQYF	TGCGCCAGCAGCTTGGACAGTAACACAGATACGCAGTATTTT
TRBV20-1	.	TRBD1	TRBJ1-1	CSARTGNEAFF	TGCAGTGCTAGGACAGGGAATGAAGCTTTCTTT
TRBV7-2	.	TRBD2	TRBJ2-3	CASSLAPSGGAQDTQYF	TGTGCCAGCAGCTTAGCTCCTAGCGGGGGGGCGCAAGATACGCAGTATTTT
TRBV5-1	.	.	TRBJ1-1	CASSRRGTEAFF	TGCGCCAGCAGCCGGAGAGGGACTGAAGCTTTCTTT
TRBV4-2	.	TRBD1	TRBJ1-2	CASSYSYGTGDGYTF	TGTGCCAGCAGCTACTCGTACGGGACAGGGGACGGCTACACCTTC
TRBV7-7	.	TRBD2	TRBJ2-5	CASSLAVSGGARETQYF	TGTGCCAGCAGCTTAGCGGTTAGCGGGGGGGCCCGAGAGACCCAGTACTTC
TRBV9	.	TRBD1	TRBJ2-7	CASSDQGQSYEQYF	TGTGCCAGCAGCGATCAGGGACAGTCCTACGAGCAGTACTTC
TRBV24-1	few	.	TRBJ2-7	CATKKAGSTYEQYF	TGTGCCACCAAGAAGGCGGGAAGCACGTACGAGCAGTACTTC
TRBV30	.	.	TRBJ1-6	CAWADTEYSPLHF	TGTGCCTGGGCTGACACGGAATATTCACCCCTCCACTTT
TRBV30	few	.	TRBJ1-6	CAWSVSGDSPLHF	TGTGCCTGGAGTGTATCAGGGGATTCACCCCTCCACTTT
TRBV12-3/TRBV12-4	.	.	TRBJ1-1	CASSFETTEAFF	TGTGCCAGCAGTTTTGAGACAACCGAAGCTTTCTTT
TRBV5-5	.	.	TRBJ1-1	CASSWGQGTTEAFF	TGTGCCAGCAGCTGGGGGCAGGGGACCACTGAAGCTTTCTTT
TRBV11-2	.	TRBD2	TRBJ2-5	CASSPVGTSWGVDETQYF	TGTGCCAGCAGCCCTGTCGGGACTAGCTGGGGGGTTGATGAGACCCAGTACTTC
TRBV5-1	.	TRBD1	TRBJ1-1	CASSLMGQGTGGEAFF	TGCGCCAGCAGCTTGATGGGACAGGGTACGGGGGGTGAAGCTTTCTTT
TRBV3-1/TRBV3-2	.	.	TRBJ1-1	CASSQGVGGNTEAFF	TGTGCCAGCAGCCAAGGGGTCGGCGGGAACACTGAAGCTTTCTTT
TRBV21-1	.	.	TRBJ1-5	CASSKGTGDQPQHF	TGTGCCAGCAGCAAAGGGACAGGAGATCAGCCCCAGCATTTT
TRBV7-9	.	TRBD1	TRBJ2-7	CASRRDRGNEQYF	TGTGCCAGCAGAAGGGACAGGGGGAACGAGCAGTACTTC
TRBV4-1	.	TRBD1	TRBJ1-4	CASSPGTGVTRKKLFF	TGCGCCAGCAGCCCGGGGACAGGGGTCACCCGTAAAAAACTGTTTTTT
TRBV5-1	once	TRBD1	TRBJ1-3	CASSSLGQGGNTIYF	TGCGCCAGCAGCTCACTGGGACAGGGTGGAAACACCATATATTTT
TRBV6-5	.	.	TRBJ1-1	CASSYSINMNTEAFF	TGTGCCAGCAGTTACTCAATAAACATGAACACTGAAGCTTTCTTT
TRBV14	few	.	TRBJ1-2	CASSHHNAANYGYTF	TGTGCCAGCAGCCATCACAACGCCGCTAACTATGGCTACACCTTC
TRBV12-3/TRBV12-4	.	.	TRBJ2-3	CASSQISTDTQYF	TGTGCCAGCAGTCAAATTAGCACAGATACGCAGTATTTT
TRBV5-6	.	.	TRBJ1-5	CASSSVWQGNQPQHF	TGTGCCAGCAGCTCGGTCTGGCAGGGCAATCAGCCCCAGCATTTT
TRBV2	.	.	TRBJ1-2	CASSEARGGAANYGYTF	TGTGCCAGCAGTGAAGCTAGGGGGGGCGCCGCGAACTATGGCTACACCTTC
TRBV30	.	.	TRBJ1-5	CAWSVLAGLHF	TGTGCCTGGAGTGTACTGGCAGGGTTGCATTTT
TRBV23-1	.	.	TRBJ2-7	CASSQSRGPTGYYEQYF	TGCGCCAGCAGTCAATCACGGGGCCCGACAGGATATTACGAGCAGTACTTC
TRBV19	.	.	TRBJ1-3	CASSPRLLSGNTIYF	TGTGCCAGTAGTCCCCGACTGCTCTCTGGAAACACCATATATTTT
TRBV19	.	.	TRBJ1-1	CASRPTGSGTEAFF	TGTGCCAGTCGGCCAACAGGGAGCGGCACTGAAGCTTTCTTT
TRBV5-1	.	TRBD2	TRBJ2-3	CASSGGVTDTQYF	TGCGCCAGCAGCGGGGGGGTCACAGATACGCAGTATTTT
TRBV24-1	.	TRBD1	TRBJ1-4	CATGQGASEKLFF	TGTGCCACCGGACAGGGGGCAAGTGAAAAACTGTTTTTT
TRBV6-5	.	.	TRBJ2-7	CASSRGNRVEDEQYF	TGTGCCAGCAGTAGGGGGAACAGGGTAGAAGACGAGCAGTACTTC
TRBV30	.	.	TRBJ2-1	CAWSVVSQGYNEQFF	TGTGCCTGGAGTGTAGTTAGCCAGGGATACAATGAGCAGTTCTTC
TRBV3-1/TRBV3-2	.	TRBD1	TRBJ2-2	CASSQEIRTGAFNTGELFF	TGTGCCAGCAGCCAAGAAATTCGGACAGGCGCCTTTAACACCGGGGAGCTGTTTTTT
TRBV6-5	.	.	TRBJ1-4	CASRNIATNEKLFF	TGTGCCAGCAGGAACATTGCAACTAATGAAAAACTGTTTTTT
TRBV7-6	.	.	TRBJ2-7	CASSLEQNYEQYF	TGTGCCAGCAGCTTAGAACAGAACTACGAGCAGTACTTC
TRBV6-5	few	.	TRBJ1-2	CASSYSGGRVDYGYTF	TGTGCCAGCAGTTACTCGGGGGGGAGGGTCGACTATGGCTACACCTTC
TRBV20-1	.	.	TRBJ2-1	CSAPGYNEQFF	TGCAGTGCTCCGGGCTACAATGAGCAGTTCTTC
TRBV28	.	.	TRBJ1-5	CASPQGYNQPQHF	TGTGCCAGCCCACAGGGCTATAATCAGCCCCAGCATTTT